Listed here are 23 T cell receptor beta chains from one sample, sequenced in a study of T cells in Graves' hyperthyroidism and ophthalmopathy. Template material for amplifying TCR beta CDR3 regions consisted of RNA transcripts. The HTBI set primed first-round TCR CDR3 RT-PCR. TCRdb reanalysed the multiplex PCR reads using MiXCR and keeps one entry per CDR3 protein. This sample has about 560,000 distinct CDR3 sequences, with roughly 17% found just once. Sequencing input: blood. The receptors were gathered from a woman aged 18 to 35 with Graves' hyperthyroidism.

The genes are TRBV14 and TRBJ2-3; D unclear. The V and J ends lost 4 bases and 6 bases respectively, with 5 bases between them. The germline CDR1 and CDR2 sequences are SGHDN and FVKESK. The CDR3 runs to 11 residues. As DNA, the CDR3 is TGTGCCAGCAGCCGATATGATACGCAGTATTTT. Protein: CASSRYDTQYF. The full variable domain, in which reference TRBV14 and TRBJ2-3 provide the parts outside the CDR3, is EAGVTQFPSHSVIEKGQTVTLRCDPISGHDNLYWYRRVMGKEIKFLLHFVKESKQDESGMPNNRFLAERTGGTYSTLKVQPAELEDSGVYFCASSRYDTQYFGPGTRLTVL.

This clonotype was counted between two and nine times. The chain carries TRBV18 and TRBJ1-5, with 8 bases aligning to TRBD1. V lost 3 bases to trimming and J lost 4 bases; unmatched junction nucleotides: 5. Germline V gene data show CDR1 as KGHSH and CDR2 as LQKENI. This CDR3 contains 15 residues. The CDR3 sequence is CASSPGTGENQPQHF. DNA of the CDR3: TGTGCCAGCTCACCGGGGACAGGAGAGAATCAGCCCCAGCATTTT.

At least ten counts were recorded for this clonotype. The genes are TRBV12-3 or TRBV12-4 and TRBJ2-1; perhaps TRBD1 as D (6 bases). V dropped 6 bases and J dropped 5 bases, with 26 bases sitting between them. The CDR3 has 18 amino acids. CDR3 protein: CASSLGARGKRGDNEQFF. For the CDR3, the DNA is TGTGCCAGCAGCCTGGGGGCCCGGGGTAAGAGAGGGGACAATGAGCAGTTCTTC.

This clonotype has just a few counts. The chain uses TRBV13 and TRBJ1-4; 12 bases are shared with TRBD1. Germline trimming cut 5 bases from V and 2 bases from J; bases unmatched to any gene: 9. This CDR3 is built from 18 residues. Germline V CDR1 and CDR2: PRHDT, FYEKMQ (reference sequence). The CDR3 protein is CASSRDRGRVTTNEKLFF. The CDR3 DNA is TGTGCCAGCAGCCGGGACAGGGGGCGCGTAACGACTAATGAAAAACTGTTTTTT.

There are a few counts of this clonotype. The chain links TRBV6-1 to TRBJ1-1; 8 positions match TRBD1. The germline CDR1 and CDR2 sequences are MNHNS and SASEGT. With V trimmed by 6 bases and J by 4 bases, 7 bases remained unmatched. This CDR3 region has 14 residues. CDR3 bases: TGTGCCAGCAGAGACCGGGACAGGAGCACTGAAGCTTTCTTT. Its translation is CASRDRDRSTEAFF.

This clonotype occurred a few times. This may be a read error: a much more frequent sequence differs by one nucleotide. CDR3 nucleotide sequence: TGCAGTGCACGTAGACCGGAAAGCTCCTACAATGAGCAGTTCTTC. It encodes CSARRPESSYNEQFF. The V call is TRBV20-1, the J call TRBJ2-1; D is ambiguous. This CDR3 has 15 residues. V was pared by 6 bases and J by 0 bases, with 15 bases between. The germline CDR1 and CDR2 sequences are DFQATT and SNEGSKA (reference sequence).

The chain couples TRBV14 to TRBJ1-1, with 9 bases identical to TRBD1. Germline CDR1 is SGHDN and CDR2 is FVKESK. This CDR3 spans 14 amino acids. Trimming at V came to 3 bases and at J to 4 bases, leaving 3 bases not matched to a gene. CDR3 DNA sequence: TGTGCCAGCAGCCAGAGGACAGGGGCCACTGAAGCTTTCTTT. This gives the protein CASSQRTGATEAFF. Together with reference TRBV14 and TRBJ1-1, the CDR3 gives the full variable domain: EAGVTQFPSHSVIEKGQTVTLRCDPISGHDNLYWYRRVMGKEIKFLLHFVKESKQDESGMPNNRFLAERTGGTYSTLKVQPAELEDSGVYFCASSQRTGATEAFFGQGTRLTVV.

As to this clonotype: A junction end diverges from the germline sequence, so it may reflect a read error. The chain links TRBV5-1 to TRBJ1-5, with D unresolved. From germline, CDR1 is SGHRS and CDR2 YFSETQ. CDR3 length: 12 residues. CDR3: CASSNPIPPQHF. In DNA form, the CDR3 reads TGTGCCAGCAGTAATCCGATCCCGCCCCAGCATTTT.

CDR3 sequence reads: CASSYPGGSPLHF. CDR3 nucleotides: TGTGCCAGCAGTTACCCTGGGGGTTCACCCCTCCACTTT. The chain uses TRBV6-2 or TRBV6-3 and TRBJ1-6, with a possible D match to TRBD1 (5 bases). Germline-derived CDR1 and CDR2 are MNHEY and SVGEGT. Deletions cut 2 bases from V and 9 bases from J, with 8 bases between. The CDR3 consists of 13 residues.

The table lists this clonotype with a few counts. This chain joins TRBV10-1 and TRBJ2-7; the D gene is possibly TRBD1 (5 bases). CDR1 and CDR2 (germline): WNHNN, SYGVQD (reference sequence). Between the trimmed V and J ends, which lost 3 bases and 1 base, there was a span of 13 bases. The CDR3 is made up of 15 amino acids. The CDR3 loop is CASSDSTDNSYEQYF. The CDR3 DNA reads TGCGCCAGCAGTGACTCGACAGATAATTCCTACGAGCAGTACTTC.

This chain links TRBV4-1 with TRBJ1-4; 11 positions match TRBD1. The CDR3 has 16 amino acids. CDR1 and CDR2 (germline): MGHRA, YSYEKL. V trimming: 0 bases; J trimming: 8 bases; junction bases outside the gene matches: 5. Here the CDR3 DNA reads TGCGCCAGCAGCCAAGAAGGACAGGGGGCTTCGGAAAAACTGTTTTTT. Protein product: CASSQEGQGASEKLFF.

In this sample, this clonotype turned up many times. V usage is TRBV20-1 and J usage is TRBJ2-7, with TRBD2 matching 9 bases. CDR3 length equals 13 residues. The J segment lost 2 bases and the V segment lost 3 bases, leaving 2 bases of the junction unmatched. The germline V gene has CDR1 DFQATT and CDR2 SNEGSKA (reference sequence). The CDR3 loop is CSARTSGPYEQYF. CDR3 nucleotides: TGCAGTGCTAGGACTAGCGGTCCCTACGAGCAGTACTTC.

At least ten counts were recorded for this clonotype. The chain uses TRBV5-1 and TRBJ1-1, with D possibly TRBD1 on 5 matching bases. The CDR3 length is 16 residues. V was clipped by 1 base and J by 3 bases, with 16 bases between them. The germline V gene encodes CDR1 SGHRS and CDR2 YFSETQ. In nucleotides, the CDR3 is TGCGCCAGCAGCTTGACTCAGGGACCGGGCGACACTGAAGCTTTCTTT. Translation gives CASSLTQGPGDTEAFF.

This clonotype was recorded a few times. The rearrangement links TRBV7-8 to TRBJ2-3, with a weak D call TRBD2 (5 bases). Looked up from germline, CDR1 is SGHVS and CDR2 is FQNEAQ. The germline V and J ends were trimmed by 5 bases and 4 bases, with 13 bases remaining between them. The CDR3 is made up of 14 amino acids. CDR3 bases: TGTGCCAGCAGCCCGAGCCGGGGATCAGATACGCAGTATTTT. Its translation is CASSPSRGSDTQYF. The variable domain in full, completed from reference TRBV7-8 and TRBJ2-3, reads GAGVSQSPRYKVAKRGQDVALRCDPISGHVSLFWYQQALGQGPEFLTYFQNEAQLDKSGLPSDRFFAERPEGSVSTLKIQRTQQEDSAVYLCASSPSRGSDTQYFGPGTRLTVL.

This clonotype has just a few counts. The chain recombines TRBV24-1 with TRBJ1-5, with 9 nucleotides matching TRBD1. After removal of 3 bases from V and 4 bases from J, the junction contained 3 bases not matched to a gene. The V gene's germline CDR1 is KGHDR and CDR2 SFDVKD. The CDR3 consists of 15 residues. The DNA of the CDR3 is TGTGCCACCAGTGATCCGGGACAGGGAAATCAGCCCCAGCATTTT. Encoded protein: CATSDPGQGNQPQHF.

The chain joins TRBV7-2 to TRBJ2-3, with TRBD1 matching over 7 bases. V shed 5 bases and J 2 bases; nucleotides not matched to a gene: 10. CDR1 SGHTA and CDR2 FQGNSA come from the germline V gene. The CDR3 length is 16 residues. CDR3 region: CASSEQGPFSTDTQYF. CDR3 DNA: TGTGCCAGCAGCGAACAGGGGCCCTTTTCCACAGATACGCAGTATTTT.

This chain joins TRBV11-2 and TRBJ2-2, with 8 bases matching TRBD1. Germline V gene data show CDR1 as SGHAT and CDR2 as FQNNGV. V shed 5 bases, J shed 0 bases, and the junction held 8 bases outside the gene matches. CDR3 length: 17 amino acids. DNA for the CDR3: TGTGCCAGCAGCGCGACAGGGGCGTTCGCGAACACCGGGGAGCTGTTTTTT. Its translation: CASSATGAFANTGELFF.

The chain is built from TRBV5-1 and TRBJ2-7; 7 bases fit TRBD2. The CDR3 is 15 amino acids. Trimming removed 0 bases from V and 8 bases from J; junction bases left unmatched: 11. Germline CDR1 is SGHRS and CDR2 is YFSETQ. The chain's CDR3 is CASSLAAGPCRKQYF. The CDR3, as DNA: TGCGCCAGCAGCTTGGCAGCGGGGCCCTGTAGGAAGCAGTACTTC.

Ten or more counts support this clonotype. The chain uses TRBV12-3 or TRBV12-4 and TRBJ2-7, with 8 bases that match TRBD1. The length of the CDR3 is 14 residues. V trimming: 6 bases; J trimming: 2 bases; junction bases outside the gene matches: 6. The CDR3 is CASSKTGDTYEQYF. DNA for the CDR3: TGTGCCAGCAGCAAGACAGGGGACACCTACGAGCAGTACTTC.

This clonotype was picked up many times. The CDR3 reads CALRGANTEAFF. CDR3 sequence (DNA): TGTGCCCTCCGCGGGGCGAACACTGAAGCTTTCTTT. The rearrangement joins TRBV7-9 to TRBJ1-1, with D possibly matching TRBD1 (5 bases). The CDR3 consists of 12 residues. The V gene lost 11 bases and the J gene lost 1 base, with 11 bases spanning the gap. Looked up from germline, CDR1 is SEHNR and CDR2 is FQNEAQ (reference sequence).

This sequence joins TRBV5-8 and TRBJ2-2; D is unclear. Germline V gene lookup returns CDR1 SGHTS and CDR2 YDEGEE. The CDR3 spans 12 residues. V dropped 3 bases and J dropped 8 bases, with 8 bases sitting between them. The CDR3 bases are TGTGCCAGCAGCTCCTTTAGGGGGGAGCTGTTTTTT. Translation gives CASSSFRGELFF.

This clonotype was recorded many times. The chain links TRBV19 to TRBJ2-7; D gene uncertain. The CDR3 sequence is 14 residues long. Germline CDR1 reads LNHDA; CDR2 reads SQIVND (reference sequence). V was pared by 0 bases and J by 0 bases, with 6 bases between. CDR3 in amino acids: CASSIEGSSYEQYF. The CDR3 DNA is TGTGCCAGTAGTATAGAGGGAAGCTCCTACGAGCAGTACTTC.

The chain is built from TRBV28 and TRBJ1-2; 10 bases match TRBD1. The CDR3 spans 14 residues. Germline-derived CDR1 and CDR2 are MDHEN and SYDVKM. V shed 7 bases, J shed 5 bases, and the junction held 7 bases outside the gene matches. The CDR3, as DNA: TGTGCCAGCATCACGACAGGGGGCCATTATGGCTACACCTTC. Protein sequence: CASITTGGHYGYTF.